The table lists the clone carrying this T cell receptor (beta chain) with a few counts. Its antigen is still unknown. The source of the sample is a study of T cells in localized non-small cell lung cancer. Sequencing used immunoSEQ multiplex PCR; TCRdb keeps in-frame clones, though not all of them. The sample carries 70,000 or so clones, about 88% recorded once. The study, taken as a whole, reports: Within adjacent lung there appeared a median 57 of the top 100 tumor clones. Higher blood T cell density went with longer overall survival. Heterogeneity within the tumor remains possible, as just one region underwent sequencing.

Germline-derived CDR1 and CDR2 are LGHNA and YSLEER. CDR3 size: 17 residues. The J segment lost 6 bases and the V segment lost 3 bases, leaving 11 bases of the junction unmatched. The origin of this receptor is a female donor older than 55 with stage I lung adenocarcinoma. Sequencing was performed on peripheral blood, taken before any cancer treatment. The V gene is TRBV4-3, the J gene TRBJ2-2; 9 nucleotides line up with TRBD2. The DNA for the CDR3 is TGCGCCAGCAGCCAGCCTCGTAGCGGGGGTAACTCCGGGGAGCTGTTTTTT. Encoded protein: CASSQPRSGGNSGELFF.